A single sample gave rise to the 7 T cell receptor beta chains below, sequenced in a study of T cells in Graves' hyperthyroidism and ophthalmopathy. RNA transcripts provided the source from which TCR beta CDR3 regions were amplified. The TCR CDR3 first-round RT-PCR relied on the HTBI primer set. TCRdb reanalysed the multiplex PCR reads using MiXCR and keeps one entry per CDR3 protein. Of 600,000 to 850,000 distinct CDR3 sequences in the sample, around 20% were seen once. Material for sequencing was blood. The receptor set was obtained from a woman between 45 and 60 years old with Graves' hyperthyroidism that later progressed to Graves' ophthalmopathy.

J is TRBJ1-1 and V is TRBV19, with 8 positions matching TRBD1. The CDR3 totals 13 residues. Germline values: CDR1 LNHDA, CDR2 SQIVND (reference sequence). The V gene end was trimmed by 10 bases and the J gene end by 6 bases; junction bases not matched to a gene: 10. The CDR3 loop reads CATTDRVNPEAFF. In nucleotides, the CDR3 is TGTGCCACCACGGACAGGGTTAATCCTGAAGCTTTCTTT.

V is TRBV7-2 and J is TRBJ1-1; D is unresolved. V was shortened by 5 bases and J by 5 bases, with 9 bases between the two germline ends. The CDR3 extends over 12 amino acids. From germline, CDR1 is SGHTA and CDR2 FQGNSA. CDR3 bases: TGTGCCAGCAGCACGGGATGGACTGAAGCTTTCTTT. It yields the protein CASSTGWTEAFF. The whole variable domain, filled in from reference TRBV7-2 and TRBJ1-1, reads GAGVSQSPSNKVTEKGKDVELRCDPISGHTALYWYRQSLGQGLEFLIYFQGNSAPDKSGLPSDRFSAERTGGSVSTLTIQRTQQEDSAVYLCASSTGWTEAFFGQGTRLTVV.

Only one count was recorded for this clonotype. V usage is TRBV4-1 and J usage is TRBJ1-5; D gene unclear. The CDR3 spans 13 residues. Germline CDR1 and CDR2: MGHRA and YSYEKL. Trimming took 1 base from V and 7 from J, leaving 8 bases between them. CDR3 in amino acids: CASSQVSRQPQHF. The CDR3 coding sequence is TGCGCCAGCAGCCAAGTTTCGAGGCAGCCCCAGCATTTT.

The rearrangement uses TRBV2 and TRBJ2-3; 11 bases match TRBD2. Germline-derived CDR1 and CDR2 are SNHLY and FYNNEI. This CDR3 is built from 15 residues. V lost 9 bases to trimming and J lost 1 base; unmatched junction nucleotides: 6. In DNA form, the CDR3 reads TGTGCCAGTCCTCCGGGACTAGCGGGCACAGATACGCAGTATTTT. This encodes CASPPGLAGTDTQYF.

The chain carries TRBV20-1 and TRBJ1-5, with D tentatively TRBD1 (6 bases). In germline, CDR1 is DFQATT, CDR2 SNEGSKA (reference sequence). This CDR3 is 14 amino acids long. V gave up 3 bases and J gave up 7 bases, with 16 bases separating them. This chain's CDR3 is CSASHGTPGQPQHF. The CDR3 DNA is TGCAGTGCTAGCCATGGGACACCAGGCCAGCCCCAGCATTTT.

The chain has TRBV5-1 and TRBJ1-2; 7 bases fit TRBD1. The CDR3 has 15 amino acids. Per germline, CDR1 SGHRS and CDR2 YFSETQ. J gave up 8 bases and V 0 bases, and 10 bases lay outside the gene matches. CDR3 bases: TGCGCCAGCAGCTTGGAGCAGGGGGGAGTATCCGGCTACACCTTC. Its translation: CASSLEQGGVSGYTF.

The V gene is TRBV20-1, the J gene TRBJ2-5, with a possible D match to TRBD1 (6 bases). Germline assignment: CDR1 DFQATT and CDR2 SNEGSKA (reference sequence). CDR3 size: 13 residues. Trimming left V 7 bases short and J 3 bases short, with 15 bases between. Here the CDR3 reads CSVRGGGEETQYF. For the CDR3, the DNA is TGCAGTGTCAGAGGGGGTGGTGAAGAGACCCAGTACTTC.